A selection of T cell receptor beta chains follows, all from one sample in a study of regulatory T cells in long-lasting Graves disease. Via MiXCR, TCRdb re-called the multiplex PCR reads, giving one row per CDR3 protein. The data hold approximately 400,000 distinct CDR3 sequences, with roughly a sixth observed a single time. Sample: peripheral blood mononuclear cells (PBMCs), taken at new diagnosis, from a patient treated with antithyroid drugs. These receptors all come from a female donor with Graves disease. CDR3s include the opening cysteine and the closing phenylalanine or tryptophan. The order of the fields is CDR3 protein, CDR3 DNA, V gene, D gene, J gene, clone size. D genes are given only for firm matches. Part of the rows lack a size; the others show once, few, many or a class for expanded clones.

CSARQGVEKLFF | TGCAGTGCTCGACAGGGGGTTGAAAAACTGTTTTTT | TRBV20-1 | TRBD1 | TRBJ1-4 | .
CASSAQQGAYGYTF | TGCGCCAGCAGCGCGCAGCAGGGTGCCTATGGCTACACCTTC | TRBV5-1 | . | TRBJ1-2 | .
CASSVQVNVGHEQFF | TGTGCCAGCAGCGTGCAGGTAAACGTAGGTCATGAGCAGTTCTTC | TRBV9 | . | TRBJ2-1 | many
CSAKTRLRVGETQYF | TGCAGTGCTAAAACTAGGCTCCGCGTGGGGGAGACCCAGTACTTC | TRBV20-1 | . | TRBJ2-5 | .
CASSLLWDPSYNEQFF | TGTGCCAGCAGTTTACTCTGGGACCCCTCCTACAATGAGCAGTTCTTC | TRBV28 | . | TRBJ2-1 | many
CASSPILRQADNEQFF | TGTGCCAGCAGTCCGATACTACGACAGGCGGACAATGAGCAGTTCTTC | TRBV3-1 | . | TRBJ2-1 | few
CASRVTGYQPQHF | TGTGCCAGCAGAGTGACAGGTTATCAGCCCCAGCATTTT | TRBV2 | . | TRBJ1-5 | many
CSASQPGRNNEQFF | TGCAGTGCTAGCCAACCGGGACGAAACAATGAGCAGTTCTTC | TRBV20-1 | . | TRBJ2-1 | many
CASSQDWGQGNQPQHF | TGCGCCAGCAGCCAAGATTGGGGACAAGGCAATCAGCCCCAGCATTTT | TRBV4-1 | . | TRBJ1-5 | many
CASSLGTGDTEAFF | TGTGCCAGCAGCTTGGGGACAGGGGACACTGAAGCTTTCTTT | TRBV18 | TRBD1 | TRBJ1-1 | many
CASRFGGGYGYTF | TGTGCCAGCAGGTTTGGGGGGGGCTATGGCTACACCTTC | TRBV27 | . | TRBJ1-2 | many
CASSEYKGGYTF | TGTGCCAGCAGTGAATATAAGGGAGGCTACACCTTC | TRBV25-1 | . | TRBJ1-2 | .
CAIRRNGSIYEQYF | TGTGCCATCAGGAGGAACGGTAGTATCTACGAGCAGTACTTC | TRBV10-3 | . | TRBJ2-7 | few
CSVVGGGNPTDTQYF | TGCAGCGTTGTCGGGGGGGGTAACCCCACAGATACGCAGTATTTT | TRBV29-1 | TRBD2 | TRBJ2-3 | few
CASSPRPDTFYNEQFF | TGTGCCAGCAGCCCCCGCCCGGACACGTTCTACAATGAGCAGTTCTTC | TRBV7-2 | . | TRBJ2-1 | many
CASRDRENQPQHF | TGTGCCAGCCGGGACAGGGAAAATCAGCCCCAGCATTTT | TRBV19 | TRBD1 | TRBJ1-5 | many
CASSSKFYREPTNEKLFF | TGCGCCAGCAGCTCCAAATTTTACAGGGAGCCAACTAATGAAAAACTGTTTTTT | TRBV5-1 | . | TRBJ1-4 | .
CASSFGDRKNTIYF | TGTGCCAGCAGCTTCGGGGACAGGAAAAACACCATATATTTT | TRBV13 | TRBD1 | TRBJ1-3 | .
CSARRGRPSGVFGGYTF | TGCAGTGCCCGCCGTGGCCGCCCATCTGGGGTTTTTGGTGGCTACACCTTC | TRBV20-1 | . | TRBJ1-2 | .
CSVEDQLAGVLDETQYF | TGCAGCGTTGAAGATCAGCTAGCGGGAGTGCTCGACGAGACCCAGTACTTC | TRBV29-1 | TRBD2 | TRBJ2-5 | .
CSVWIADRARGYTF | TGCAGCGTTTGGATTGCGGACAGGGCGCGAGGCTACACCTTC | TRBV29-1 | TRBD1 | TRBJ1-2 | many
CASSQNPTEAFF | TGTGCCAGCAGCCAAAATCCAACTGAAGCTTTCTTT | TRBV3-1 | . | TRBJ1-1 | many
CASSQTLTTSGRTNTGELFF | TGTGCCAGCAGCCAAACCCTGACGACTAGCGGGAGGACGAACACCGGGGAGCTGTTTTTT | TRBV3-1 | TRBD2 | TRBJ2-2 | .
CASTTDSSGNTIYF | TGTGCCAGCACCACAGACAGCTCTGGAAACACCATATATTTT | TRBV12-3/TRBV12-4 | . | TRBJ1-3 | few
CASSSSGRTTNSPLHF | TGTGCCAGCAGCTCCTCGGGACGGACAACCAATTCACCCCTCCACTTT | TRBV7-9 | . | TRBJ1-6 | many